The 5 T cell receptor beta chains below all came from one sample that was sequenced in a study of CD8 T cells in Susac syndrome. Reverse transcription of about 0.5 to 1 ug RNA was carried out with random hexamers. A single record per CDR3 protein comes from TCRdb applying MiXCR to the immunoSEQ multiplex PCR reads. Among a few hundred thousand distinct CDR3 sequences listed, 92% were seen once. The material sequenced was CD4+ T cells from PBMCs. These receptors were obtained from a human donor with multiple sclerosis.

J is TRBJ2-6 and V is TRBV9; D tentatively fits TRBD1 or TRBD2 (5 bases each). The CDR3 has 16 amino acids. V was pared by 0 bases and J by 0 bases, with 7 bases between. Germline V gene lookup returns CDR1 SGDLS and CDR2 YYNGEE. The CDR3, as DNA: TGTGCCAGCAGCGTAGCCGGGGCCTCTGGGGCCAACGTCCTGACTTTC. Its protein product is CASSVAGASGANVLTF.

CDR3 sequence reads: CASSQDRGSYNEQFF. The CDR3 DNA sequence: TGCGCCAGCAGCCAAGACCGAGGTAGCTACAATGAGCAGTTCTTC. This sequence joins TRBV4-3 and TRBJ2-1; D gene ambiguous. Germline CDR1 reads LGHNA; CDR2 reads YSLEER. There are 15 residues in the CDR3. Trimming pared 0 bases from V and 3 bases from J, leaving 9 bases between.

The chain employs TRBV6-6 and TRBJ2-7; 9 nucleotides agree with TRBD2. Germline-derived CDR1 and CDR2 are MNHNY and SVGAGI (reference sequence). The CDR3 has 14 amino acids. The V and J ends lost 2 bases and 7 bases, in that order; junction bases with no gene match: 6. The CDR3 spells CASSYGGGGTEQYF. CDR3 DNA sequence: TGTGCCAGCAGTTACGGCGGGGGGGGCACGGAGCAGTACTTC.

The rearrangement joins TRBV7-2 to TRBJ1-5; 8 bases are a match to TRBD1. After removal of 5 bases from V and 1 base from J, the junction contained 7 bases not matched to a gene. Germline loops: CDR1 SGHTA, CDR2 FQGNSA. This CDR3 comprises 16 residues. This CDR3 is CASSPLDRGSNQPQHF. Here the CDR3 DNA reads TGTGCCAGCAGCCCACTCGACAGGGGCAGCAATCAGCCCCAGCATTTT.

To note about this clonotype: An end of the junction does not agree with germline; a read error may underlie this. The J gene is TRBJ2-1, the V gene TRBV12-5; D remains unclear. Germline loops: CDR1 LGHNT, CDR2 FRNRAP. The CDR3 sequence is 10 residues long. CDR3 DNA sequence: TGTGCTAGTGGTAGCAATGGGCAGTTCTTC. The encoded protein is CASGSNGQFF. Complete variable domain (other parts from reference TRBV12-5 and TRBJ2-1): DARVTQTPRHKVTEMGQEVTMRCQPILGHNTVFWYRQTMMQGLELLAYFRNRAPLDDSGMPKDRFSAEMPDATLATLKIQPSEPRDSAVYFCASGSNGQFFGPGTRLTVL.